This T cell receptor (beta chain) originates from a study of blood T cell repertoires in COVID-19 (dated by TCRdb to about 2020). With respect to the entire study: The collaborator samples originated in the United States, Italy and Spain and spanned the acute and convalescent phases of COVID-19. Samples were obtained from the ongoing ImmuneRACE study (first 160 participants) and from about 1,300 subjects provided by 6 global collaborators. Subjects who had been exposed to COVID-19, were actively infected with it, or had recovered from it provided the deeply sampled blood TCRbeta repertoires that made up the dataset. The repertoires were made available in a free public database intended to serve as a resource for research on the immune response to SARS-CoV-2. A de-identified subject ID, COVID-19 status, age in years and sex were almost always included in the sample metadata. Where available, HLA class I and class II types were taken from metadata supplied by the sample provider and were not determined by assay-based typing. The material from the prospective study consisted of cDNA or gDNA derived from T cells, B-cell-depleted T cells, or PBMCs.

Points on this clone: The clone's antigen remains unknown. Nothing much larger sits one base from this clone, and base qualities are not available. Other DNA sequences within the sample encode an identical CDR3.

The immunoSEQ Assay, a bias-controlled multiplex PCR, was used to amplify TCRbeta CDR3 regions from genomic DNA. The authors processed their data as follows. Nucleated cell counts per sample were estimated from amplification of reference gene primers within the assay. To quantify the absolute abundance of each unique TCRbeta CDR3 rearrangement, sequence reads were collapsed and filtered. Productive Simpson clonality was computed per sample as the square root of Simpson's diversity index over productive rearrangements. Sourced from immuneACCESS, this table was stored by TCRdb with only in-frame sequences that have V and J called. A share of the clones is absent; for the studies checked, an unresolved V gene accounts for under half, and the remainder has no known explanation. The DNA was the basis for D and trimming; V, J and clone size are from that table. For this sample the table gives roughly 180,000 clones, of which under 85% were detected only once. Clones ranked in the top ten supply around a sixth of the sample.

The collaborating institutions used their own protocols to collect whole blood in K2EDTA tubes. For TCRbeta analysis, collaborator samples were shipped as frozen whole blood, as isolated PBMCs, or as DNA extracted from either sample type. Trimming at the junction amounts to 4 bases on V and 2 bases on J, and the germline ends lie 6 bases apart. CDR1 and CDR2, per the germline V gene (reference sequence), are SGHAT and FQDESV. There are 12 amino acids in the CDR3, from cysteine to phenylalanine inclusive. The read is trimmed to its CDR3 DNA, 36 bases read in frame from base 1. The investigation overall reported the following: How much clinical and demographic metadata was included differed by source and by participant, and the metadata was provided uncurated.

The origin of this receptor is a man in his 60s with active or convalescent COVID-19. The sequence joins TRBV11-1 to TRBJ2-7; the D gene cannot be named for sure. The sequenced sample consisted of peripheral blood. The CDR3 protein: CASSSNPYEQYF. The DNA sequence is as follows: TGTGCCAGCAGCTCAAATCCCTACGAGCAGTACTTC.